The 5 T cell receptor beta chains given below trace back to one sample, sequenced in a study of control samples from healthy donors and cancer patients. TCRdb's copy holds only in-frame clones and misses some; the assay was immunoSEQ multiplex PCR. Of about 120,000 clones in the sample, about 87% were seen once. The sequencing input was blood. All receptors derive from a man aged 35 to 55 in good health.

J is TRBJ1-2 and V is TRBV5-1, with 8 positions matching TRBD1. The CDR3 length is 16 residues. Germline-derived CDR1 and CDR2 are SGHRS and YFSETQ. J lost 0 bases, V lost 4 bases, and 8 bases had no gene match. This CDR3 reads CASSRTGPGANYGYTF. As DNA, the CDR3 is TGCGCCAGCAGCCGGACAGGGCCCGGAGCTAACTATGGCTACACCTTC.

The V call is TRBV30, the J call TRBJ2-2, with a tentative D call TRBD2 (5 bases). CDR1 is GTSNPN and CDR2 is SVGIG in the germline V gene (reference sequence). This CDR3 spans 15 amino acids. V was cut by 4 bases and J by 0 bases, with 12 bases left in between. CDR3 in amino acids: CAWKSAGTNTGELFF. The DNA for the CDR3 is TGTGCCTGGAAGAGTGCGGGCACGAACACCGGGGAGCTGTTTTTT.

This CDR3 is CASRVLGGMDEAFF. The CDR3 coding sequence is TGTGCCAGCAGGGTACTTGGAGGGATGGATGAAGCTTTCTTT. This chain uses TRBV2 with TRBJ1-1; D uncertain. CDR1 is SNHLY and CDR2 is FYNNEI in the germline V gene. The CDR3 contains 14 residues. The V gene lost 6 bases and the J gene lost 7 bases, with 18 bases spanning the gap.

This sequence joins TRBV29-1 and TRBJ2-7; D is ambiguous. The CDR3 runs 14 residues. Germline CDR1 reads SQVTM; CDR2 reads ANQGSEA. V lost 4 bases and J 2 bases, leaving 15 bases between the germline ends. CDR3 bases: TGCAGCGTTGGAGTGGGTGGACGCACCTACGAGCAGTACTTC. Amino acids: CSVGVGGRTYEQYF.

The rearrangement uses TRBV29-1 and TRBJ1-2, with 7 bases that match TRBD1. The CDR3 is 13 residues long. J gave up 2 bases and V 4 bases, and 4 bases lay outside the gene matches. In germline, CDR1 is SQVTM, CDR2 ANQGSEA. The CDR3 DNA reads TGCAGCGTTGCCCCGGGACAGAACTATGGCTACACCTTC. It translates to CSVAPGQNYGYTF. Filled out from reference TRBV29-1 and TRBJ1-2, the complete variable domain reads SAVISQKPSRDICQRGTSLTIQCQVDSQVTMMFWYRQQPGQSLTLIATANQGSEATYESGFVIDKFPISRPNLTFSTLTVSNMSPEDSSIYLCSVAPGQNYGYTFGSGTRLTVV.